These 7 T cell receptor beta chains were sequenced from one sample in a study of Graves' ophthalmopathy and Graves' hyperthyroidism. Researchers took RNA transcripts and amplified TCR beta CDR3 regions from them. After a first-round RT-PCR with HTBI primers, a second-round multiplex PCR was run. TCRdb analysed the multiplex PCR reads with MiXCR anew, one entry per CDR3 protein. The data show 360,000 or so distinct CDR3 sequences, around 19% seen once. The sequencing input was peripheral blood. These receptors were taken from a woman aged 18-29 years with Graves' ophthalmopathy.

At least ten counts were recorded for this clonotype. This chain links TRBV6-5 with TRBJ1-1, with a possible D match to TRBD1 (5 bases). Trimming shortened V by 5 bases and J by 3 bases, and 19 bases separated the two germline ends. This CDR3 region has 16 residues. CDR1 is MNHEY and CDR2 is SVGAGI in the germline V gene. CDR3: CASSRRDRLWDTEAFF. DNA of the CDR3: TGTGCCAGCAGTCGACGGGACCGCCTATGGGACACTGAAGCTTTCTTT.

This clonotype was counted at least ten times. J is TRBJ1-2 and V is TRBV28, with D tentatively TRBD1 (5 bases). The V and J ends lost 5 bases and 2 bases respectively, with 12 bases between them. The CDR3 runs 14 residues. Germline V gene lookup returns CDR1 MDHEN and CDR2 SYDVKM. The chain's CDR3 is CASSPPGPNYGYTF. CDR3 DNA: TGTGCCAGCAGTCCGCCAGGGCCCAACTATGGCTACACCTTC.

This clonotype has more than one count but fewer than ten. The chain carries TRBV18 and TRBJ1-1, with a possible D match to TRBD1 (6 bases). Germline V gene data show CDR1 as KGHSH and CDR2 as LQKENI. The CDR3 has 16 amino acids. The ends were cut back, 3 bases at V and 4 bases at J, with 18 bases in the middle. The CDR3 sequence is CASSPRGGGPITEAFF. In DNA, the CDR3 is TGTGCCAGCTCACCGAGGGGCGGGGGCCCGATCACTGAAGCTTTCTTT. The complete variable domain, with remaining parts taken from reference TRBV18 and TRBJ1-1, reads NAGVMQNPRHLVRRRGQEARLRCSPMKGHSHVYWYRQLPEEGLKFMVYLQKENIIDESGMPKERFSAEFPKEGPSILRIQQVVRGDSAAYFCASSPRGGGPITEAFFGQGTRLTVV.

The rearrangement joins TRBV12-3 or TRBV12-4 to TRBJ1-5; 8 nucleotides line up with TRBD1. V gave up 6 bases and J gave up 1 base; unmatched junction bases: 5. The CDR3 has 15 amino acids. DNA of the CDR3: TGTGCCAGCAGCTACAGGGGGTTAAGCAATCAGCCCCAGCATTTT. Protein: CASSYRGLSNQPQHF.

This clonotype appeared many times. CDR3 amino acids: CASTPTGGWGNQPQHF. For the CDR3, the DNA is TGTGCCAGTACCCCGACAGGGGGCTGGGGCAATCAGCCCCAGCATTTT. This sequence joins TRBV19 and TRBJ1-5; TRBD1 aligns across 10 bases. The CDR3 sequence is 16 residues long. The junction had 8 bases not matched to a gene; V was cut back by 7 bases and J by 2 bases. CDR1 and CDR2 (germline): LNHDA, SQIVND (reference sequence).

This clonotype has only one observation. At one boundary the junction diverges from the germline segment, which might be a read error. The chain has TRBV19 and TRBJ1-1; TRBD1 might be the D (6 bases). Germline V gene lookup returns CDR1 LNHDA and CDR2 SQIVND (reference sequence). CDR3 length: 15 residues. The DNA for the CDR3 is TGTGCCAGCGGGGGCCCGGCGCCCATGAACACTGAAGCTTCCTTT. It codes for CASGGPAPMNTEASF.

This clonotype was observed a handful of times. CDR3 amino acids: CASSWLRQYTEAFF. The CDR3 nucleotides read TGTGCCAGCAGTTGGTTGCGACAGTACACTGAAGCTTTCTTT. J is TRBJ1-1 and V is TRBV28; D may be TRBD1 (5 bases). The V and J ends lost 4 bases and 3 bases respectively, with 12 bases between them. The CDR3 covers 14 residues. Germline V gene data show CDR1 as MDHEN and CDR2 as SYDVKM. Combining the CDR3 with reference TRBV28 and TRBJ1-1 gives the whole variable domain DVKVTQSSRYLVKRTGEKVFLECVQDMDHENMFWYRQDPGLGLRLIYFSYDVKMKEKGDIPEGYSVSREKKERFSLILESASTNQTSMYLCASSWLRQYTEAFFGQGTRLTVV.